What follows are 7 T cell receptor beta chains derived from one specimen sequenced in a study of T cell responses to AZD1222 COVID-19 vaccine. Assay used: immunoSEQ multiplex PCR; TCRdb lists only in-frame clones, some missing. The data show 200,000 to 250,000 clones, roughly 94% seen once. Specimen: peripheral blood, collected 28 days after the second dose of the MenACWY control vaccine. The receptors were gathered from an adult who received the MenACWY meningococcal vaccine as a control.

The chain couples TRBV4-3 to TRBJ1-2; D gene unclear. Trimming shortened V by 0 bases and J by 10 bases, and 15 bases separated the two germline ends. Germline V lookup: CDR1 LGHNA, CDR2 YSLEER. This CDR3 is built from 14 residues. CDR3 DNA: TGCGCCAGCAGCCAAGATCAGACAACCCTTAACTACACCTTC. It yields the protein CASSQDQTTLNYTF.

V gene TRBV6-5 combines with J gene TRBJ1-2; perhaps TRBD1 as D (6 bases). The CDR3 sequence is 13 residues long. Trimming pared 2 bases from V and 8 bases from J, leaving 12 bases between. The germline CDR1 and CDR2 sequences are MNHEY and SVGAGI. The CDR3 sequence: CASSYGGQWGYTF. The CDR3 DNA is TGTGCCAGCAGTTACGGGGGACAATGGGGCTACACCTTC.

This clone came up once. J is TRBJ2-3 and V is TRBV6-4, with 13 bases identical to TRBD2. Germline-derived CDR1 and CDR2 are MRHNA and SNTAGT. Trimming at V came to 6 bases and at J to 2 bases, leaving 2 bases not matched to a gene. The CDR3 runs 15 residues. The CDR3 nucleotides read TGTGCCAGCAGCGGGACTAGCGGGAACACAGATACGCAGTATTTT. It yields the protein CASSGTSGNTDTQYF.

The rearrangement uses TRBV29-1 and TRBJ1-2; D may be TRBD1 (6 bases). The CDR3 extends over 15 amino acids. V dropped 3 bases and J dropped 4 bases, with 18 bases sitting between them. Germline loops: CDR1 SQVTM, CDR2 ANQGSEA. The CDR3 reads CSVESGRGPLYGYTF. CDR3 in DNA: TGCAGCGTTGAGAGTGGCAGGGGCCCACTCTATGGCTACACCTTC.

CDR3 in amino acids: CASSLSQGNYEQYF. The CDR3 DNA sequence: TGTGCCAGCAGTTTAAGCCAGGGGAACTACGAGCAGTACTTC. The J gene is TRBJ2-7, the V gene TRBV28; D is perhaps TRBD1 (6 bases). The CDR3 is 14 residues long. Per germline, CDR1 MDHEN and CDR2 SYDVKM. The V gene lost 2 bases and the J gene lost 3 bases, with 11 bases spanning the gap.

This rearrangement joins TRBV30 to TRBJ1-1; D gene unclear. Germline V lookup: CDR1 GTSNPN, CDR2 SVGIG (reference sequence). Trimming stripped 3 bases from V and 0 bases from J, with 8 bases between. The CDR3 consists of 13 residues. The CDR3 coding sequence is TGTGCCTGGAGCATCGGTATGAACACTGAAGCTTTCTTT. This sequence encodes CAWSIGMNTEAFF. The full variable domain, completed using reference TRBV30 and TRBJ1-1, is SQTIHQWPATLVQPVGSPLSLECTVEGTSNPNLYWYRQAAGRGLQLLFYSVGIGQISSEVPQNLSASRPQDRQFILSSKKLLLSDSGFYLCAWSIGMNTEAFFGQGTRLTVV.

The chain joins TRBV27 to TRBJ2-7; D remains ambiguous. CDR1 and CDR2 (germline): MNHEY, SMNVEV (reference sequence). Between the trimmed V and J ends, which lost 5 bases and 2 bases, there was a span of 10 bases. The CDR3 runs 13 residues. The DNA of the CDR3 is TGTGCCAGCAGTACCGGGCCGACCTACGAGCAGTACTTC. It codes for CASSTGPTYEQYF.